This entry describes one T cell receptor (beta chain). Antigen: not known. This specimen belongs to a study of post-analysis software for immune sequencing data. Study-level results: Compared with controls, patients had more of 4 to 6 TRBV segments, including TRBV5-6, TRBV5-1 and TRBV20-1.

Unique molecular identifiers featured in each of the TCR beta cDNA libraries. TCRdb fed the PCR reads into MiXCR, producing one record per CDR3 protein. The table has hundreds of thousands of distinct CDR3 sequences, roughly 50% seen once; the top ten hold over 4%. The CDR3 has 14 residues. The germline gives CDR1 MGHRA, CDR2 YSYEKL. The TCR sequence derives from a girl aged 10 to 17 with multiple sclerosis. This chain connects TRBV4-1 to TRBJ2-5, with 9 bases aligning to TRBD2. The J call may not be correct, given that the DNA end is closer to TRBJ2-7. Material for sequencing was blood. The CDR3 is CASSQEGTSPEQYF. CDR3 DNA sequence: TGCGCCAGCAGCCAAGAAGGGACTAGCCCCGAGCAGTACTTC.